This is a list of T cell receptor beta chains from one sample in a study of graft-versus-host responses after intestinal transplantation. Sequencing was performed with immunoSEQ multiplex PCR; in TCRdb, only in-frame clones are kept and a portion is missing. The sample lists over 100,000 clones, roughly 95% occurring once. These receptors have no identified antigens. Sequencing used unstimulated CD8+ T cells sorted from spleen or lymph node cells, obtained before intestinal transplant. These receptors all come from a human donor who received an intestinal transplant. Each CDR3 is given with its conserved first and last residue. The order of the fields is D gene, clone size, V gene, J gene, CDR3 protein, CDR3 DNA. The D gene is left open where the match is weak. The size field is filled for only some rows; it gives once, few, many or a size class.

NA	NA	TRBV6-5	TRBJ2-7	CASSLRGNEQYF	TGTGCCAGCAGCCTTCGCGGGAACGAGCAGTACTTC
NA	NA	TRBV6-5	TRBJ1-2	CASSSTENYGYTF	TGTGCCAGCAGCTCCACAGAGAACTATGGCTACACCTTC
TRBD1	NA	TRBV18	TRBJ1-5	CASSPRNYTGGADNQPQHF	TGTGCCAGCTCACCACGAAATTACACAGGGGGCGCCGACAATCAGCCCCAGCATTTT
NA	NA	TRBV11-2	TRBJ2-7	CASSLRAEFSYEQYF	TGTGCCAGCAGCTTACGAGCGGAGTTCTCCTACGAGCAGTACTTC
TRBD2	NA	TRBV9	TRBJ2-7	CASSPGTSGMEQYF	TGTGCCAGCAGCCCCGGGACTAGCGGGATGGAGCAGTACTTC
NA	NA	TRBV7-9	TRBJ1-5	CASSLGMQPQHF	TGTGCCAGCAGCTTAGGGATGCAGCCCCAGCATTTT
NA	NA	TRBV19	TRBJ2-7	CASSGEGDEQYF	TGTGCCAGTAGTGGGGAGGGGGACGAGCAGTACTTC
TRBD2	NA	TRBV4-1	TRBJ2-5	CASSRTAGEETQYF	TGCGCCAGCAGTCGTACAGCGGGAGAAGAGACCCAGTACTTC
NA	NA	TRBV28	TRBJ2-7	CASSLFYKETYEQYF	TGTGCCAGCAGTTTATTTTATAAGGAAACCTACGAGCAGTACTTC
TRBD1	NA	TRBV6-1	TRBJ2-3	CASSWPGQGGDTQYF	TGTGCCAGCAGTTGGCCGGGACAGGGGGGAGATACGCAGTATTTT
NA	NA	TRBV10-3	TRBJ2-5	CAISLEGAEETQYF	TGTGCCATCAGCTTGGAGGGCGCCGAAGAGACCCAGTACTTC
NA	NA	TRBV4-2	TRBJ2-7	CASSHYQGIEQYF	TGTGCCAGCAGCCACTACCAGGGGATCGAGCAGTACTTC
TRBD1	NA	TRBV14	TRBJ2-5	CASSLWTGSFVETQYF	TGTGCCAGCAGCCTGTGGACAGGGAGCTTTGTAGAGACCCAGTACTTC
NA	NA	TRBV5-1	TRBJ2-5	CASSLEAGQETQYF	TGCGCCAGCAGCTTGGAGGCGGGTCAAGAGACCCAGTACTTC
NA	NA	TRBV5-6	TRBJ2-7	CASSLVQGYEQYF	TGTGCCAGCAGCTTGGTACAGGGCTACGAGCAGTACTTC
NA	NA	TRBV9	TRBJ2-2	CASNPGLGELFF	TGTGCCAGCAATCCGGGATTAGGGGAGCTGTTTTTT
NA	NA	TRBV19	TRBJ2-3	CASSKGVAGLRTDTQYF	TGTGCCAGTAGTAAGGGGGTTGCGGGACTTAGGACAGATACGCAGTATTTT
NA	NA	TRBV11-3	TRBJ2-7	CASLSSYEQYF	TGTGCCAGCCTGAGCTCCTACGAGCAGTACTTC
TRBD1	NA	TRBV7-8	TRBJ2-5	CASSFVQGPRETQYF	TGTGCCAGCAGCTTCGTACAGGGGCCAAGGGAGACCCAGTACTTC
NA	NA	TRBV10-3	TRBJ2-7	CAISDSPPRTELYEQYF	TGTGCCATCAGTGATAGTCCCCCCAGGACAGAACTCTACGAGCAGTACTTC
TRBD1	NA	TRBV7-9	TRBJ2-1	CASSSTGTGDKNEQFF	TGTGCCAGCAGCTCTACCGGGACAGGGGATAAGAATGAGCAGTTCTTC
TRBD2	NA	TRBV4-2	TRBJ2-1	CASSQEGLAGGGDEQFF	TGTGCCAGCAGCCAAGAAGGGCTAGCGGGAGGGGGGGATGAGCAGTTCTTC
NA	once	TRBV4-1	TRBJ2-7	CASSQSQGSSYEQYF	TGCGCCAGCAGCCAATCTCAGGGTAGCTCCTACGAGCAGTACTTC
TRBD2	NA	TRBV9	TRBJ2-7	CASSVGTSIFYEQYF	TGTGCCAGCAGCGTGGGGACTAGCATTTTCTACGAGCAGTACTTC
NA	NA	TRBV2	TRBJ1-2	CASGEGPGHRNYGYTF	TGTGCCAGCGGCGAGGGGCCGGGACACCGGAACTATGGCTACACCTTC
NA	NA	TRBV27	TRBJ2-7	CASSFASGNEQYF	TGTGCCAGCAGTTTTGCCAGCGGAAACGAGCAGTACTTC
NA	NA	TRBV7-2	TRBJ2-7	CASSFPGYEQYF	TGTGCCAGCAGCTTTCCAGGGTACGAGCAGTACTTC
NA	NA	TRBV11-2	TRBJ2-4	CASSQPQAGLDIQYF	TGTGCCAGCAGTCAACCCCAGGCGGGGCTGGACATTCAGTACTTC
NA	NA	TRBV5-4	TRBJ2-7	CASSPSVGSSYEQYF	TGTGCCAGCAGCCCGTCGGTGGGGAGCTCCTACGAGCAGTACTTC
NA	NA	TRBV4-1	TRBJ1-1	CASSQNFGAWNGAFF	TGCGCCAGCAGCCAAAATTTCGGGGCCTGGAATGGAGCTTTCTTT
TRBD2	NA	TRBV9	TRBJ2-1	CASGDHPSGSLSYNEQFF	TGTGCCAGCGGGGACCACCCTAGCGGGAGCCTCTCCTACAATGAGCAGTTCTTC
NA	NA	TRBV19	TRBJ1-5	CASSMNDRNQPQHF	TGTGCCAGTAGTATGAACGATAGAAATCAGCCCCAGCATTTT
NA	NA	TRBV7-6	TRBJ2-1	CASSLTLYNEQFF	TGTGCCAGCAGCTTAACCCTCTACAATGAGCAGTTCTTC
NA	NA	TRBV28	TRBJ2-5	CASSPPTTEQYF	TGTGCCAGCAGCCCCCCTACTACAGAGCAGTACTTC
NA	NA	TRBV27	TRBJ2-3	CASSSPGEVIDTQYF	TGTGCCAGCAGTTCTCCGGGGGAGGTCATAGATACGCAGTATTTT
NA	NA	TRBV2	TRBJ1-1	CASRLQGLNTEAFF	TGTGCCAGCAGACTCCAGGGACTGAACACTGAAGCTTTCTTT
NA	NA	TRBV11-2	TRBJ2-2	CASREEGHTGELFF	TGTGCCAGCAGGGAGGAGGGCCACACCGGGGAGCTGTTTTTT